The clone carrying this T cell receptor beta chain came up a few times. The CDR3 contains 16 residues. This sample stems from a study of cytomegalovirus exposure and HLA in healthy donors. The PCR had 60 Vbeta and 13 Jbeta primers. Sequenced by immunoSEQ multiplex PCR; TCRdb stores in-frame clones only, minus some. The sample has approximately 160,000 clones; approximately 82% are singletons. The source is a male donor in good health and CMV-seronegative. Sample: PBMCs. This chain uses TRBV21-1 with TRBJ2-3; the DNA was not compared with TRBD2, the D call given in the table. TRBV21-1 is a known pseudogene. The CDR3 bases are TGTGCCAGCAGCGCCTCACCGGACCTCACGGGGTATACGCAGTATTTT. This codes for CASSASPDLTGYTQYF.